The present entry profiles one TCR beta chain with its context. What it binds is unknown. This record comes from a study of CD8+ T cells in alopecia areata. Treatment here: oral pan-JAK inhibitor, 5-10 mg twice daily. TCR sequencing used cDNA made by reverse transcription of extracted RNA. Libraries were prepared by immunoSEQ multiplex PCR; TCRdb keeps only in-frame clonotypes and omits some of them. The table has 35,000 to 45,000 clones, around 90% seen once. General study results and limits: Uncertain still, given a single nonresponder, is whether baseline CD8+ expansion links to response. Researchers reported that TCR sharing among patients proved less clear than in mice, possibly HLA-linked. Numerous clones, expanded in lesions, remained in scalp and blood during tofacitinib.

V lost 5 bases to trimming and J lost 0 bases, with 12 bases between them. Germline values: CDR1 SEHNR, CDR2 FQNEAQ (reference sequence). The CDR3 is 15 amino acids. This TCR came from a human donor with alopecia areata. The chain uses TRBV7-9 and TRBJ2-3; tentative D call: TRBD2 (5 bases). The source material was CD8+ T cells sorted from blood, sampled at week 24, from a patient treated with tofacitinib. The CDR3: CASSLAGVSTDTQYF. CDR3 coding DNA: TGTGCCAGCAGCCTGGCCGGGGTTAGCACAGATACGCAGTATTTT.